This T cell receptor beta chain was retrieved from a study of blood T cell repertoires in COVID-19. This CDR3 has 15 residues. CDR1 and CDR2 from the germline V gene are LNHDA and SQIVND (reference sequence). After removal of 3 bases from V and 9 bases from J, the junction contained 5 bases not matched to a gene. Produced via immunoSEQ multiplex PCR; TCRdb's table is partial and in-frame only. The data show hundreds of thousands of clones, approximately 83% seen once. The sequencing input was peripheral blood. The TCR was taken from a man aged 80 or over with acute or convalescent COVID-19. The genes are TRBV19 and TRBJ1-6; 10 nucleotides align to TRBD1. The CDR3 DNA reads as TGTGCCAGTAGTATCCGGGACAGGGGAGGTTCACCCCTCCACTTT. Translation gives CASSIRDRGGSPLHF.